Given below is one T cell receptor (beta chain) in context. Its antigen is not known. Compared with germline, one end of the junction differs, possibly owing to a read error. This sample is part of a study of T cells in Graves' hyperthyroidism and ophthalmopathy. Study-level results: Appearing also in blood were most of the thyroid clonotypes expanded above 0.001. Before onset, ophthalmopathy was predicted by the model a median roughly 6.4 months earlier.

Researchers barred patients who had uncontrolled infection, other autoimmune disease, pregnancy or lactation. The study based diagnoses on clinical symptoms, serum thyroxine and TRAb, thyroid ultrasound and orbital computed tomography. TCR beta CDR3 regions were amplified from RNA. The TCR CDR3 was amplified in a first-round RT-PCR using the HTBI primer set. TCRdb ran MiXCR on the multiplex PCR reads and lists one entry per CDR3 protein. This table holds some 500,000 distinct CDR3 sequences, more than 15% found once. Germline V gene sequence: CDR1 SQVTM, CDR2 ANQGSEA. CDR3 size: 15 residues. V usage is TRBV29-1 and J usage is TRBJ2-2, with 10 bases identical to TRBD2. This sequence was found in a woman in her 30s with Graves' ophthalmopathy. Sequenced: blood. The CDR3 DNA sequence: TGCAGCGTTACAGCGGGAGGGCCGGGAACCGGGGAGCGGTTTTTT. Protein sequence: CSVTAGGPGTGERFF.